This TCR beta chain was profiled in a study of OX40 agonist ivuxolimab in advanced cancers. Data came from immunoSEQ multiplex PCR; TCRdb stores just in-frame clones and leaves some out. The table shows about 48,000 clones, with about 88% occurring only once. The CDR3 totals 15 residues. Germline loops: CDR1 MDHEN, CDR2 SYDVKM. With 2 bases clipped from V and 9 bases from J, the junction kept 11 bases outside the gene matches. This specimen was CD4+ or CD8+ T cells sorted from blood, taken in a trial of the OX40 agonist ivuxolimab. The TCR sequence derives from an adult with an advanced solid tumor such as melanoma, head and neck, liver or kidney cancer. The rearrangement joins TRBV28 to TRBJ2-7; 9 nucleotides match TRBD2. The CDR3 coding sequence is TGTGCCAGCAGTTTAGAATTAGCGGGAGCCCTCCGGCAGTACTTC. Its protein product is CASSLELAGALRQYF. The entire variable domain, with the rest obtained from reference TRBV28 and TRBJ2-7, is as follows: DVKVTQSSRYLVKRTGEKVFLECVQDMDHENMFWYRQDPGLGLRLIYFSYDVKMKEKGDIPEGYSVSREKKERFSLILESASTNQTSMYLCASSLELAGALRQYFGPGTRLTVT.